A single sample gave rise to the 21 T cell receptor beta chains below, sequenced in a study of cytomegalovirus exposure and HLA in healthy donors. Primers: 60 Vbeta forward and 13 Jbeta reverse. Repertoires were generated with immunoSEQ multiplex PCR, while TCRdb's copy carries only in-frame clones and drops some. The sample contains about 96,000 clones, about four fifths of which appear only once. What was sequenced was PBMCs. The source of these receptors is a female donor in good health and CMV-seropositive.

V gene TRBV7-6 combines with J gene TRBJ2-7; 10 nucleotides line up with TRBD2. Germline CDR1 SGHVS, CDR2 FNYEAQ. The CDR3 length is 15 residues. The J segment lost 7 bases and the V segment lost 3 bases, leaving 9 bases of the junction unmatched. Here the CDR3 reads CASSFQAGGSREQYF. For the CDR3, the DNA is TGTGCCAGCAGCTTCCAAGCGGGGGGGTCTAGGGAGCAGTACTTC.

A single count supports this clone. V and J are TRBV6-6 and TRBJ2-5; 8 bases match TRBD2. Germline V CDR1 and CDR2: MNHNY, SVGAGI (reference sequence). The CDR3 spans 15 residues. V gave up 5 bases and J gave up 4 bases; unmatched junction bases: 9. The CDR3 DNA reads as TGTGCCAGCAGTATCCGGGGGGGCGGGGGAGAGACCCAGTACTTC. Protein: CASSIRGGGGETQYF.

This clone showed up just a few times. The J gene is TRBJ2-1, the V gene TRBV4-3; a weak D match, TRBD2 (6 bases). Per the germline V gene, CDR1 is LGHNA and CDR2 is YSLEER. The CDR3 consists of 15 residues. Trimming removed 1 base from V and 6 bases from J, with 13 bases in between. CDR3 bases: TGCGCCAGCAGCCAAGTACTAGCTATGTCCAATGAGCAGTTCTTC. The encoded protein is CASSQVLAMSNEQFF.

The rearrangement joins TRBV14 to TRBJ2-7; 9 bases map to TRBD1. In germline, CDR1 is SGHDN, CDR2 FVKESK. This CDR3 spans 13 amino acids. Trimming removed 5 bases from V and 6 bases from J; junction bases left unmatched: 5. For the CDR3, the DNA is TGTGCCAGCAGCTTTGGGACAGGGATCGAGCAGTACTTC. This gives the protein CASSFGTGIEQYF.

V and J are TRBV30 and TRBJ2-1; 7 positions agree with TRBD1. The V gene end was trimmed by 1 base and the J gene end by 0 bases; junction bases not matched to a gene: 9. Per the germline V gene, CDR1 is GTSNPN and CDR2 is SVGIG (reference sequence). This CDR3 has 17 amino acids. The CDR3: CAWSEKRGPGSYNEQFF. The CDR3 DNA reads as TGTGCCTGGAGTGAGAAGAGGGGGCCGGGCTCCTACAATGAGCAGTTCTTC. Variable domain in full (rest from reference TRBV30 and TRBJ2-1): SQTIHQWPATLVQPVGSPLSLECTVEGTSNPNLYWYRQAAGRGLQLLFYSVGIGQISSEVPQNLSASRPQDRQFILSSKKLLLSDSGFYLCAWSEKRGPGSYNEQFFGPGTRLTVL.

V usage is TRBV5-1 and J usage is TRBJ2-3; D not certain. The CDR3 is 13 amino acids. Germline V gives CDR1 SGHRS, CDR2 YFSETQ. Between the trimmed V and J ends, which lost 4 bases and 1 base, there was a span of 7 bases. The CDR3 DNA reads TGCGCCAGCAGCCTAACTGGCACAGATACGCAGTATTTT. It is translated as CASSLTGTDTQYF.

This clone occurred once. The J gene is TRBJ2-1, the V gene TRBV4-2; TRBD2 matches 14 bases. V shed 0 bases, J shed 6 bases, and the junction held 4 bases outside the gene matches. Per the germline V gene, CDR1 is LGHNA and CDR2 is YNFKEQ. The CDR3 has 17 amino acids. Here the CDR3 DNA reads TGTGCCAGCAGCCAAGAAGGGGGACTAGCGGGGGTCAATGAGCAGTTCTTC. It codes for CASSQEGGLAGVNEQFF.

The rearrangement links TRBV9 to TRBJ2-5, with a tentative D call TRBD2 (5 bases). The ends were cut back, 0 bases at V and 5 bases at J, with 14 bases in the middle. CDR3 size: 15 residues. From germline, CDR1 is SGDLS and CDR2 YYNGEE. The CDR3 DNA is TGTGCCAGCAGCGTAGGCGGACTCTTGAGGGAGACCCAGTACTTC. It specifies CASSVGGLLRETQYF. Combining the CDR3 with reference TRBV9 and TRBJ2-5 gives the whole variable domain DSGVTQTPKHLITATGQRVTLRCSPRSGDLSVYWYQQSLDQGLQFLIQYYNGEERAKGNILERFSAQQFPDLHSELNLSSLELGDSALYFCASSVGGLLRETQYFGPGTRLLVL.

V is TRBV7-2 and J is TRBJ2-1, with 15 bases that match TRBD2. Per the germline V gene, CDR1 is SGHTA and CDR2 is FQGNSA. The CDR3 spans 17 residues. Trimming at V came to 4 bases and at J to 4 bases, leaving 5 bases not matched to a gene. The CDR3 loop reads CASSSGLAGGPYNEQFF. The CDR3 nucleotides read TGTGCCAGCAGCTCGGGACTAGCGGGGGGACCGTACAATGAGCAGTTCTTC. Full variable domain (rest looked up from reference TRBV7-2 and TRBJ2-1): GAGVSQSPSNKVTEKGKDVELRCDPISGHTALYWYRQSLGQGLEFLIYFQGNSAPDKSGLPSDRFSAERTGGSVSTLTIQRTQQEDSAVYLCASSSGLAGGPYNEQFFGPGTRLTVL.

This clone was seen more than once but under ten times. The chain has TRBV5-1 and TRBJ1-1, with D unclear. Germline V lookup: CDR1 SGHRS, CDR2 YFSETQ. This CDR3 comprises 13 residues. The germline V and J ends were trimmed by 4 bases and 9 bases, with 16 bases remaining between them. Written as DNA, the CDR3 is TGCGCCAGCAGCGCGGGCGACACTAATCAAGCTTTCTTT. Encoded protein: CASSAGDTNQAFF.

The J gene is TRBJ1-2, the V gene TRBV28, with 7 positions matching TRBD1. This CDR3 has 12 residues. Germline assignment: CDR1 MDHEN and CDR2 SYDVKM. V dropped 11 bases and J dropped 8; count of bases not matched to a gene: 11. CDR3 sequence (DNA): TGTGCCTCGGAGGACAGGACGAAAGGCTACACCTTC. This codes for CASEDRTKGYTF.

The CDR3 is CASSLGGSNQPQHF. In nucleotides, the CDR3 is TGTGCCAGCAGCTTGGGGGGCAGCAATCAGCCCCAGCATTTT. This chain connects TRBV5-4 to TRBJ1-5; a weak D match, TRBD1 (5 bases). CDR3 length equals 14 residues. V was trimmed by 0 bases and J by 1 base, leaving 5 bases between them. Germline-derived CDR1 and CDR2 are SGHNT and YYREEE (reference sequence).

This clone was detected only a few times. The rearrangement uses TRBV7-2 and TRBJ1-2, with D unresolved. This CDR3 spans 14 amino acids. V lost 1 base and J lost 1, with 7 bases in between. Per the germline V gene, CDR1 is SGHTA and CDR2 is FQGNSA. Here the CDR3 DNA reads TGTGCCAGCAGCTTAGGGACTTTTAACTATGGCTACACCTTC. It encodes CASSLGTFNYGYTF.

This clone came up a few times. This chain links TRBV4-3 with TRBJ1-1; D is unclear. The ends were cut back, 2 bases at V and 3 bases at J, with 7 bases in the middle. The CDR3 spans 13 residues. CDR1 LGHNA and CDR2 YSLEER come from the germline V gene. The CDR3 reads CASSQSGYTEAFF. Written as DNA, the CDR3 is TGCGCCAGCAGCCAATCGGGGTACACTGAAGCTTTCTTT.

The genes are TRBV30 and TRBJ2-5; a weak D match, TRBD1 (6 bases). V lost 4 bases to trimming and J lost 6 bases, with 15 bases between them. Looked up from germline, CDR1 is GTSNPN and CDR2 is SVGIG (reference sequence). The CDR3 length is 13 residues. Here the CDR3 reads CAWTVGQTKTQYF. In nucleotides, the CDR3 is TGTGCCTGGACGGTCGGACAGACCAAGACCCAGTACTTC.

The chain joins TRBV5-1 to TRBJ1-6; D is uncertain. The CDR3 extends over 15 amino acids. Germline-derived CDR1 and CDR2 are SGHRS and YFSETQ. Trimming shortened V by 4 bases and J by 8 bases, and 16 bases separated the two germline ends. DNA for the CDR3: TGCGCCAGCAGCAGGGCGGGATCCCAGGATTCACCCCTCCACTTT. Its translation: CASSRAGSQDSPLHF.

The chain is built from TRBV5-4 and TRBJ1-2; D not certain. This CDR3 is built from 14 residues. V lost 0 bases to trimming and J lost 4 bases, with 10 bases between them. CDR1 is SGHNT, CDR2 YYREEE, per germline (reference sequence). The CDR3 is CASSLGRIPYGYTF. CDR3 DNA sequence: TGTGCCAGCAGCTTGGGGCGGATCCCCTATGGCTACACCTTC. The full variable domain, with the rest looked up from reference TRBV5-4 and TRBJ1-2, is ETGVTQSPTHLIKTRGQQVTLRCSSQSGHNTVSWYQQALGQGPQFIFQYYREEENGRGNFPPRFSGLQFPNYSSELNVNALELDDSALYLCASSLGRIPYGYTFGSGTRLTVV.

The DNA for the CDR3 is TGTGCCAGCAGCTTCCGACTAGCGGGGGTTACAGATACGCAGTATTTT. Translation: CASSFRLAGVTDTQYF. The V call is TRBV7-2, the J call TRBJ2-3; 12 nucleotides agree with TRBD2. Germline V gene data show CDR1 as SGHTA and CDR2 as FQGNSA. The CDR3 has 16 amino acids. With V trimmed by 3 bases and J by 3 bases, 4 bases remained unmatched.

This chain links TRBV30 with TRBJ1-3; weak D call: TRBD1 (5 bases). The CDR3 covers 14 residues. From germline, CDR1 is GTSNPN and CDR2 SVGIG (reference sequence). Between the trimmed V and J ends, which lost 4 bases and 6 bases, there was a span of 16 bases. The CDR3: CAWNPDGGKNTIYF. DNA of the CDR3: TGTGCCTGGAACCCGGACGGGGGTAAAAACACCATATATTTT.

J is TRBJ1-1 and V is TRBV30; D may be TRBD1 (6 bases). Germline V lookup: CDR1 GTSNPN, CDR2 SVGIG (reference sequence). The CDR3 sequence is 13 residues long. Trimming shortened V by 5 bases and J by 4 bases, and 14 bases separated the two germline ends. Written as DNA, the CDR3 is TGTGCCTGGGAGCCAGGGGAAATCACTGAAGCTTTCTTT. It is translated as CAWEPGEITEAFF.

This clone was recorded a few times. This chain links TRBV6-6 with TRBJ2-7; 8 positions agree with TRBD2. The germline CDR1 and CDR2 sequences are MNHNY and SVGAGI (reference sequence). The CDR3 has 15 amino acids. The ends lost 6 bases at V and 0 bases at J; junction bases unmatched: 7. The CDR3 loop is CASSHQRGSSYEQYF. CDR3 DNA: TGTGCCAGCAGCCACCAGCGGGGGAGCTCCTACGAGCAGTACTTC.